These T cell receptor beta chains were read from a single sample in a study of identical twins. Via MiXCR, TCRdb re-called the 5' RACE reads, giving one row per CDR3 protein. Of around 480,000 distinct CDR3 sequences listed, approximately 15% were seen once; the top ten hold approximately 1%. This sample also belongs to another study, concerning yellow fever vaccine responses in identical twins.

The specimen was CD4+ T cells sorted from blood. The receptors were gathered from a woman younger than 35 in good health. CDR3s include the opening cysteine and the closing phenylalanine or tryptophan. D genes are given only for firm matches. Clone sizes are given selectively: once, few, many, or a class where the clone is expanded.

d_call	clone_size	v_call	j_call	cdr3_nt	cdr3_aa
TRBD2	.	TRBV20-1	TRBJ2-1	TGCTGTGCTAGCAAACTAGCGGGAATCAGCTCCTACAATGAGCAGTTCTTC	CCASKLAGISSYNEQFF
.	few	TRBV20-1	TRBJ2-5	TGCAGTGCCGACTTCCTTGACAGGCAAGAGACCCAGTACTTC	CSADFLDRQETQYF
TRBD2	many	TRBV12-3/TRBV12-4	TRBJ2-3	TGTGCCAGCAGTACCCGGACTAGCGGACCTCTAAGAGGTACGCAGTATTTT	CASSTRTSGPLRGTQYF
.	few	TRBV6-1	TRBJ2-6	TGTGCCAGCAGTCCAAGCGGGACAGTCTTAGCCAACGTCCTGACTTTC	CASSPSGTVLANVLTF
.	.	TRBV6-5	TRBJ1-1	TGTGCCAGCGGACGGCCAGGGTGGCCCGGGACAACGAACACTGAAGCTTTCTTT	CASGRPGWPGTTNTEAFF
TRBD2	.	TRBV4-3	TRBJ2-2	TGCGCCAGCAGCCAAGAGGCGGGGGCGAACACCGGGGAGCTGTTTTTT	CASSQEAGANTGELFF
.	.	TRBV15	TRBJ2-3	TGTGCCACCAGCAGAGAACAGTACACAGATACGCAGTATTTT	CATSREQYTDTQYF
TRBD2	many	TRBV5-1	TRBJ2-3	TGTGCCAGCAGCCTCGGGCGGGGGGGAGATACGCAGTATTTT	CASSLGRGGDTQYF
TRBD2	many	TRBV12-3/TRBV12-4	TRBJ2-5	TGTGCCAGCAGTCATTACGGAGCGGGAGTAAAGGAGACCCAGTACTTC	CASSHYGAGVKETQYF
TRBD1	.	TRBV18	TRBJ2-6	TGTGCCAGCTCACCCGACTCGACAGGGTCTGGGGCCAACGTCCTGACTTTC	CASSPDSTGSGANVLTF
.	.	TRBV2	TRBJ2-2	TGTGCCAGCAGTGGGGCCGGACGCTGGGGAACCGGGGAGCTGTTTTTT	CASSGAGRWGTGELFF
.	many	TRBV12-3/TRBV12-4	TRBJ2-3	TGTGCCAGCAGTCGGGGGATTGGTAATAGCGGTTACACAGATACGCAGTATTTT	CASSRGIGNSGYTDTQYF
.	.	TRBV30	TRBJ2-3	TGTGCCTGGAGTGGCTCTGATACGCAGTATTTT	CAWSGSDTQYF
.	.	TRBV29-1	TRBJ1-1	TGCAGCGTTGCTGAACAAAAGAACACTGAAGCTTTCTTT	CSVAEQKNTEAFF
.	.	TRBV6-5	TRBJ2-1	TGTGCCAGCAGTTACGACCCAACTAGGTATGATGAGCAGTTCTTC	CASSYDPTRYDEQFF
.	.	TRBV4-1	TRBJ2-1	TGCGCCAGCAGCCGACTAGATCTCTCCTACAATGAGCAGTTCTTC	CASSRLDLSYNEQFF
.	.	TRBV6-5	TRBJ1-2	TGTGCCAGCAGTTGGGGGGAGTCTAACTATGGCTACACCTTC	CASSWGESNYGYTF
TRBD1	.	TRBV2	TRBJ1-5	TGTGCCAGCAGGACTGACAGGGATAGGGATCAGCCCCAGCATTTT	CASRTDRDRDQPQHF
.	.	TRBV7-9	TRBJ2-3	TGTGCCAGCAGCCTCGGGGATCTCACGCAGTATTTT	CASSLGDLTQYF
TRBD1	many	TRBV7-2	TRBJ2-7	TGTGCCAGCAGCTTGCCCGGGACAGTTGGTCATGAGCAGTACTTC	CASSLPGTVGHEQYF
TRBD2	.	TRBV2	TRBJ2-1	TGTGCCAGCAGACCCGGACTAGCGGGAGACGATGAGCAGTTCTTC	CASRPGLAGDDEQFF
TRBD2	few	TRBV4-3	TRBJ2-1	TGCGCCAGCAGCCAAGGTCTAGCGGGTACCAATGAGCAGTTCTTC	CASSQGLAGTNEQFF
.	.	TRBV15	TRBJ2-1	TGTGCCACCAGCACGAGACAAGGAGCCTACAATGAGCAGTTCTTC	CATSTRQGAYNEQFF
.	few	TRBV21-1	TRBJ2-1	TGTGCCAGCAGCAAAGAGGGGAGTAGCGGGAGCCGCTACAATGAGCAGTTCTTC	CASSKEGSSGSRYNEQFF
TRBD2	.	TRBV10-3	TRBJ2-7	TGTGCCATCACCCAGACTAGCTCGGACTTCGAGCAGTACTTC	CAITQTSSDFEQYF
.	.	TRBV5-1	TRBJ1-4	TGCGCCAGCAGCGGGGGCAGGGAGGTTGGAAAACTGTTTTTT	CASSGGREVGKLFF
.	many	TRBV12-3/TRBV12-4	TRBJ1-2	TGTGCCAGCGCTCGGGGTGGCTACACCTTC	CASARGGYTF
.	few	TRBV5-1	TRBJ1-2	TGCGCCAGCAGGCGGGACTTCAACTATGGCTACACCTTC	CASRRDFNYGYTF
TRBD1	many	TRBV6-1	TRBJ2-7	TGTGCCAGCAGAGGGACAGGGTTCTACGAGCAGTACTTC	CASRGTGFYEQYF